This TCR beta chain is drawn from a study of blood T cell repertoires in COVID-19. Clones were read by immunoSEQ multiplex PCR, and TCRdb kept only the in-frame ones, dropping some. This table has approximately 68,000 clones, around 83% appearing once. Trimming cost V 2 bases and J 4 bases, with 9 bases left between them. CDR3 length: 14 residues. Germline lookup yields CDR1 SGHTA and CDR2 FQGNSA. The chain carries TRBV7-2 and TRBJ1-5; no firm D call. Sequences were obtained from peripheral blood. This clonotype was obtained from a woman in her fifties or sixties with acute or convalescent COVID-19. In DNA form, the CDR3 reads TGTGCCAGCAGCTTAAACAGCCCGAATCAGCCCCAGCATTTT. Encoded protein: CASSLNSPNQPQHF.